Presented here are 26 T cell receptor beta chains from one specimen sequenced in a study of long-term antiretroviral therapy in people with HIV. The assay used was immunoSEQ (version v3.0), run at survey level. Clones were sequenced by immunoSEQ multiplex PCR, and TCRdb holds only the in-frame ones, with some missing. Of some 38,000 clones in the sample, around 75% were seen once. Sample: unsorted PBMCs, taken 1.5 years after starting antiretroviral therapy. The source is a man aged 18 to 30 with HIV.

About this clone: At one end the junction does not follow the germline gene, possibly because of a read error. The sample has other DNA sequences that encode this CDR3 too. The chain has TRBV29-1 and TRBJ2-7; a weak D match, TRBD2 (6 bases). This CDR3 is 14 amino acids long. Germline V gene data show CDR1 as SQVTM and CDR2 as ANQGSEA. CDR3 sequence (DNA): TGCAGTGTTGAAGACGCTAGCGAAAGATACGAGCAGTACTTC. Protein product: CSVEDASERYEQYF.

The chain links TRBV6-6 to TRBJ1-2, with D tentatively TRBD1 (6 bases). Trimming took off 8 bases at V and 3 bases at J, with 10 bases between the two ends. Germline loops: CDR1 MNHNY, CDR2 SVGAGI (reference sequence). The CDR3 consists of 12 residues. The chain's CDR3 is CASWDIYYGYTF. The CDR3 coding sequence is TGTGCCAGCTGGGACATTTACTATGGCTACACCTTC.

V and J are TRBV30 and TRBJ1-3; D is unresolved. CDR3 length: 12 amino acids. Trimming took off 5 bases at V and 8 bases at J, with 13 bases between the two ends. CDR1 GTSNPN and CDR2 SVGIG come from the germline V gene (reference sequence). CDR3 in DNA: TGTGCCTGGGCCTACCGGCGAGACACCATATATTTT. It encodes CAWAYRRDTIYF.

For this clone: The same CDR3 can be traced to other DNA sequences in this sample. The rearrangement joins TRBV28 to TRBJ1-2, with D maybe TRBD1 (5 bases). Germline-derived CDR1 and CDR2 are MDHEN and SYDVKM. This CDR3 region has 13 residues. Trimming removed 3 bases from V and 3 bases from J, with 8 bases in between. This CDR3 is CASSFRGHYGYTF. The CDR3 coding sequence is TGTGCCAGCAGTTTCCGGGGACACTATGGCTACACCTTC.

This sequence joins TRBV18 and TRBJ2-1, with D uncertain. There are 11 residues in the CDR3. The germline gives CDR1 KGHSH, CDR2 LQKENI. The ends were cut back, 6 bases at V and 5 bases at J, with 5 bases in the middle. The CDR3: CASSTNNEQFF. CDR3 coding DNA: TGTGCCAGCTCTACCAACAATGAGCAGTTCTTC.

This clone has just one count. The V call is TRBV5-1, the J call TRBJ2-2; TRBD1 or TRBD2 may be the D gene (5 bases each). V was pared by 0 bases and J by 5 bases, with 11 bases between. The CDR3 spans 15 residues. Germline CDR1 is SGHRS and CDR2 is YFSETQ. In nucleotides, the CDR3 is TGCGCCAGCAGCTTGGAGGGACGTATAACCGGGGAGCTGTTTTTT. Translating gives CASSLEGRITGELFF. Variable domain in full (rest from reference TRBV5-1 and TRBJ2-2): KAGVTQTPRYLIKTRGQQVTLSCSPISGHRSVSWYQQTPGQGLQFLFEYFSETQRNKGNFPGRFSGRQFSNSRSEMNVSTLELGDSALYLCASSLEGRITGELFFGEGSRLTVL.

The V call is TRBV5-4, the J call TRBJ1-1; 7 bases line up with TRBD1. CDR3 length equals 13 residues. Germline lookup yields CDR1 SGHNT and CDR2 YYREEE (reference sequence). With 3 bases clipped from V and 9 bases from J, the junction kept 8 bases outside the gene matches. This CDR3 is CASSSGQTLKAFF. The CDR3 nucleotides are TGTGCCAGCAGCTCGGGACAGACTCTCAAAGCTTTCTTT.

The chain links TRBV2 to TRBJ2-2, with D perhaps TRBD2 (6 bases). The germline CDR1 and CDR2 sequences are SNHLY and FYNNEI. The V and J ends lost 7 bases and 0 bases respectively, with 12 bases between them. This CDR3 has 15 amino acids. The CDR3: CASMREASNTGELFF. The DNA for the CDR3 is TGTGCCAGCATGCGGGAAGCTTCGAACACCGGGGAGCTGTTTTTT.

The V and J genes are TRBV7-6 and TRBJ2-1; D possibly corresponds to TRBD2 (5 bases). Germline V gives CDR1 SGHVS, CDR2 FNYEAQ. V was shortened by 5 bases and J by 6 bases, with 11 bases between the two germline ends. The CDR3 length is 13 residues. In nucleotides, the CDR3 is TGTGCCAGCAGCCCAGCAGCGGCCAATGAGCAGTTCTTC. Its translation is CASSPAAANEQFF.

The chain employs TRBV6-6 and TRBJ2-7; 7 bases agree with TRBD2. Germline V gene lookup returns CDR1 MNHNY and CDR2 SVGAGI (reference sequence). The CDR3 spans 15 residues. The V segment lost 6 bases and the J segment 3 bases; nucleotides outside the gene matches: 11. The CDR3 protein is CASRYLAGAVYEQYF. The CDR3 DNA reads as TGTGCCAGCAGGTACCTTGCGGGAGCCGTCTACGAGCAGTACTTC.

This clone came up once. The J gene is TRBJ1-5, the V gene TRBV7-8; D gene uncertain. This CDR3 spans 14 amino acids. Between the trimmed V and J ends, which lost 0 bases and 3 bases, there was a span of 6 bases. Germline V lookup: CDR1 SGHVS, CDR2 FQNEAQ. In DNA form, the CDR3 reads TGTGCCAGCAGCTTAGCCAGCCACAATCAGCCCCAGCATTTT. Its translation is CASSLASHNQPQHF.

J is TRBJ1-5 and V is TRBV6-1; tentative D call: TRBD1 (5 bases). The germline CDR1 and CDR2 sequences are MNHNS and SASEGT. With 6 bases removed from V and 4 bases from J, the gap between germline ends came to 16 bases. This CDR3 is 15 amino acids long. The CDR3 region is CASSPSGGRNQPQHF. CDR3 in DNA: TGTGCCAGCAGCCCCTCCGGGGGTAGGAATCAGCCCCAGCATTTT.

This chain uses TRBV27 with TRBJ2-2; D may be TRBD2 (6 bases). Trimming left V 6 bases short and J 4 bases short, with 21 bases between. The germline V gene has CDR1 MNHEY and CDR2 SMNVEV (reference sequence). This CDR3 comprises 17 residues. The CDR3 region is CASRRPLAEGSTGELFF. The CDR3 DNA is TGTGCCAGCAGGCGACCTTTAGCGGAGGGGAGCACCGGGGAGCTGTTTTTT.

CDR3 loop: CASSSAAITRNEQYF. As DNA, the CDR3 is TGTGCCAGCAGTTCAGCAGCGATTACTAGGAACGAGCAGTACTTC. This sequence joins TRBV28 and TRBJ2-7; a possible D gene is TRBD2 (5 bases). V lost 4 bases to trimming and J lost 5 bases, with 18 bases between them. Per the germline V gene, CDR1 is MDHEN and CDR2 is SYDVKM. This CDR3 has 15 residues.

The chain couples TRBV6-5 to TRBJ2-5; TRBD1 matches at 7 bases. There are 13 residues in the CDR3. Trimming cost V 5 bases and J 7 bases; bases outside gene matches: 7. CDR1 is MNHEY and CDR2 is SVGAGI in the germline V gene. The CDR3 spells CASSETGQGTQYF. CDR3 coding DNA: TGTGCCAGCAGTGAGACAGGGCAGGGGACCCAGTACTTC.

The CDR3 loop is CASSEGLAGGDEQFF. The CDR3 DNA follows: TGTGCCAGCAGCGAAGGACTAGCGGGAGGAGATGAGCAGTTCTTC. The V call is TRBV7-3, the J call TRBJ2-1; 14 positions match TRBD2. In germline, CDR1 is SGHTA, CDR2 FQGTGA. The CDR3 length is 15 residues. Trimming took 5 bases from V and 8 from J; bases not matched to a gene: 5.

This clone was observed once. The chain links TRBV7-9 to TRBJ2-2; TRBD2 agrees at 7 bases. J lost 7 bases, V lost 5 bases, and 7 bases had no gene match. Per the germline V gene, CDR1 is SEHNR and CDR2 is FQNEAQ (reference sequence). This CDR3 has 14 residues. The CDR3 DNA is TGTGCCAGCAGCCCCGGACTAGATGGCGGGGAGCTGTTTTTT. This sequence encodes CASSPGLDGGELFF.

The chain joins TRBV28 to TRBJ2-5; D perhaps matches TRBD1 (6 bases). V lost 6 bases, J lost 1 base, and 15 bases lay in between. Germline V lookup: CDR1 MDHEN, CDR2 SYDVKM. The CDR3 totals 15 residues. In DNA, the CDR3 is TGTGCCAGCAGCCGATTAACAGGGATCCAAGAGACCCAGTACTTC. Translation: CASSRLTGIQETQYF.

The chain employs TRBV11-2 and TRBJ2-7; no firm D call. This CDR3 is 13 amino acids long. The V gene's germline CDR1 is SGHAT and CDR2 FQNNGV. V gave up 5 bases and J gave up 6 bases, with 14 bases separating them. DNA for the CDR3: TGTGCCAGCAGCCTTGTCGGTTTTGGCGAGCAGTACTTC. As protein: CASSLVGFGEQYF. Full variable domain (missing parts from reference TRBV11-2 and TRBJ2-7): EAGVAQSPRYKIIEKRQSVAFWCNPISGHATLYWYQQILGQGPKLLIQFQNNGVVDDSQLPKDRFSAERLKGVDSTLKIQPAKLEDSAVYLCASSLVGFGEQYFGPGTRLTVT.

V is TRBV5-6 and J is TRBJ2-6, with D unclear. V lost 0 bases and J 0 bases, leaving 7 bases between the germline ends. The CDR3 loop spans 16 amino acids. From germline, CDR1 is SGHDT and CDR2 YYEEEE. The CDR3, as DNA: TGTGCCAGCAGCTTGGGAGCGATCTCTGGGGCCAACGTCCTGACTTTC. Protein product: CASSLGAISGANVLTF.

V is TRBV19 and J is TRBJ1-5; 9 bases match TRBD1. This CDR3 has 12 residues. The germline V gene has CDR1 LNHDA and CDR2 SQIVND (reference sequence). V dropped 9 bases and J dropped 5; count of bases not matched to a gene: 2. As DNA, the CDR3 is TGTGCCAGAAGACAGGGGGATCAGCCCCAGCATTTT. It encodes CARRQGDQPQHF.

This rearrangement joins TRBV5-6 to TRBJ2-2; D ambiguous. The CDR3 is made up of 12 amino acids. Germline lookup yields CDR1 SGHDT and CDR2 YYEEEE. Trimming took off 1 base at V and 4 bases at J, with 2 bases between the two ends. CDR3 region: CASSLFTGELFF. The CDR3 DNA is TGTGCCAGCAGCTTGTTCACCGGGGAGCTGTTTTTT.

This clone came up a few times. The chain links TRBV2 to TRBJ2-7, with D possibly TRBD2 on 5 matching bases. CDR3 length: 16 amino acids. The V end was cut by 8 bases, the J end by 5 bases, with 25 bases between. Germline loops: CDR1 SNHLY, CDR2 FYNNEI. CDR3 loop: CASGPRLGVDQNEQYF. As DNA, the CDR3 is TGTGCCAGCGGCCCCAGATTGGGAGTCGACCAGAACGAGCAGTACTTC. Full variable domain (missing parts from reference TRBV2 and TRBJ2-7): EPEVTQTPSHQVTQMGQEVILRCVPISNHLYFYWYRQILGQKVEFLVSFYNNEISEKSEIFDDQFSVERPDGSNFTLKIRSTKLEDSAMYFCASGPRLGVDQNEQYFGPGTRLTVT.

The chain joins TRBV9 to TRBJ1-1; D is perhaps TRBD1 (5 bases). There are 15 residues in the CDR3. V lost 0 bases and J lost 1, with 10 bases in between. CDR1 is SGDLS, CDR2 YYNGEE, per germline. DNA of the CDR3: TGTGCCAGCAGCGTAGCAAGGGGTGGGAACACTGAAGCTTTCTTT. Translated, it gives CASSVARGGNTEAFF.

This chain joins TRBV5-6 and TRBJ1-4, with D possibly TRBD1 on 5 matching bases. The CDR3 consists of 17 residues. The germline gives CDR1 SGHDT, CDR2 YYEEEE. V was cut by 0 bases and J by 2 bases, with 14 bases left in between. The CDR3 DNA is TGTGCCAGCAGCTTGGCCGGTGACAGTATGACTAATGAAAAACTGTTTTTT. This translates into CASSLAGDSMTNEKLFF.

V is TRBV27 and J is TRBJ1-4; possible D gene TRBD1, 6 bases. The CDR3 totals 14 residues. The V end was cut by 6 bases, the J end by 3 bases, with 11 bases between. The germline CDR1 and CDR2 sequences are MNHEY and SMNVEV (reference sequence). CDR3: CASSRGIANEKLFF. CDR3 nucleotides: TGTGCCAGCAGCAGGGGCATAGCTAATGAAAAACTGTTTTTT.